The T cell receptor beta chain under discussion was sequenced for a study of long-term antiretroviral therapy in people with HIV. Study information: By about a decade, the earliest samples predate the 2015 immediate-ART recommendation. Study-wide results and caveats: The clones with expansion before ART were dominant in the repertoire at all time points. The study found narrower CDR3 length ranges in HIV repertoires than in controls.

To note about this clone: Its target is not known.

Investigators performed immunoSEQ version v3.0 at survey level. TCRdb's copy holds only in-frame clones and misses some; the assay was immunoSEQ multiplex PCR. The profile covers roughly 30,000 clones, with 85% to 95% appearing a single time and 2.5% to 3.5% taken by the ten largest. The study used samples holding roughly 1-10 million cryopreserved PBMC before DNA extraction. CDR3 length equals 13 residues. V lost 6 bases and J lost 2, with 9 bases in between. The germline V gene has CDR1 WNHNN and CDR2 SYGVQD (reference sequence). The receptor's source is a man between 50 and 59 years old with HIV. Sequenced material: unsorted PBMCs, taken 5.3 years after starting antiretroviral therapy. The V gene is TRBV10-1, the J gene TRBJ2-3, with D perhaps matching TRBD2 (6 bases). Written as DNA, the CDR3 is TGCGCCAGCAGGCGGGAACTCACAGATACGCAGTATTTT. As protein: CASRRELTDTQYF.